The T cell receptor (beta chain) described here comes from a study of blood T cell repertoires in COVID-19. Turning to the study itself: PBMCs, B-cell-depleted T cells, or T cells were the source of the cDNA or gDNA that made up the material.

Authors' data handling: It was from reference gene primer amplification that nucleated cell counts were estimated. Data came from immunoSEQ multiplex PCR; TCRdb stores just in-frame clones and leaves some out. V and J calls and clone size are as listed in that table; D and trimming were resolved from the DNA. The profile covers 180,000 or so clones, with roughly four fifths appearing a single time and roughly 13% taken by the ten largest. Trimming cost V 7 bases and J 0 bases, with 9 bases left between them. The length of the CDR3 is 13 residues. The sequencing sample was made of peripheral blood. This TCR derives from a man aged 45-65 years who had recovered from COVID-19. The rearrangement uses TRBV12-3 or TRBV12-4 and TRBJ1-2; possibly TRBD1 for D (5 bases). CDR3 in amino acids: CASTGGANYGYTF. DNA of the CDR3: TGTGCCAGCACCGGGGGGGCTAACTATGGCTACACCTTC.